These T cell receptor beta chains were read from a single sample in a study of PD-1 blockade in classical Hodgkin lymphoma. Clones were read by immunoSEQ multiplex PCR, and TCRdb kept only the in-frame ones, dropping some. In the table there are roughly 14,000 clones, less than 70% of which are singletons. The sequencing used peripheral blood mononuclear cells (PBMCs), collected at baseline. These receptor sequences come from a human donor with classical Hodgkin lymphoma. The CDR3 runs from the conserved cysteine through the conserved F or W. The D gene is left open where the match is weak. Expanded clones get a size class; other rows say once, few or many, or leave the size out.

V: TRBV2; J: TRBJ2-2; size: .; D: .; DNA: TGTGCCAGCAGTGAATCACTTTGGGGGACAAACACCGGGGAGCTGTTTTTT; CDR3: CASSESLWGTNTGELFF
V: TRBV4-2; J: TRBJ1-1; size: .; D: TRBD1; DNA: TGTGCCAGCAGCTGGACAGGGCGGACTGAAGCTTTCTTT; CDR3: CASSWTGRTEAFF
V: TRBV7-8; J: TRBJ2-5; size: .; D: .; DNA: TGTGCCAGCAGCCGCGACCAAGAGACCCAGTACTTC; CDR3: CASSRDQETQYF
V: TRBV7-2; J: TRBJ1-5; size: few; D: .; DNA: TGTGCCAGCAGCTCCATCCGAGGGCTTACGAGGGGGTCCAATCAGCCCCAGCATTTT; CDR3: CASSSIRGLTRGSNQPQHF
V: TRBV7-2; J: TRBJ2-7; size: .; D: .; DNA: TGTGCCAGCAGCCGTCCTGGCGGCTACGAGCAGTACTTC; CDR3: CASSRPGGYEQYF
V: TRBV18; J: TRBJ2-2; size: .; D: .; DNA: TGTGCCAGCTCACCAGCATCGGGAGAGGGGAGGACCGGGGAGCTGTTTTTT; CDR3: CASSPASGEGRTGELFF
V: TRBV4-1; J: TRBJ1-6; size: medium-sized; D: TRBD1; DNA: TGCGCCAGCAAGGACAGGGTAGGAGATAATTCACCCCTCCACTTT; CDR3: CASKDRVGDNSPLHF
V: TRBV6-1; J: TRBJ1-2; size: .; D: TRBD1; DNA: TGTGCCAGCAGCGTTATCCAAACAGGGGACTATGGCTACACCTTC; CDR3: CASSVIQTGDYGYTF
V: TRBV28; J: TRBJ2-7; size: .; D: .; DNA: TGTGCCAGCAGTTCGGTGACCGCGGGACTTCCCTACGAGCAGTACTTC; CDR3: CASSSVTAGLPYEQYF
V: TRBV4-2; J: TRBJ1-3; size: .; D: .; DNA: TGTGCCAGCAGCCAAGATCCCCCGGGGGCGGATGGAAACACCATATATTTT; CDR3: CASSQDPPGADGNTIYF
V: TRBV11-2; J: TRBJ1-2; size: .; D: .; DNA: TGTGCCAGCAGCTTGAATTGGCAGGGGCTAGACTATGGCTACACCTTC; CDR3: CASSLNWQGLDYGYTF
V: TRBV2; J: TRBJ2-2; size: few; D: .; DNA: TGTGCCAGCAGCTTCTTATCAGGGTTGTCCGGGGAGCTGTTTTTT; CDR3: CASSFLSGLSGELFF
V: TRBV19; J: TRBJ1-2; size: .; D: .; DNA: TGTGCCAGTAGTCTTTCTACAAACTATGGCTACACCTTC; CDR3: CASSLSTNYGYTF
V: TRBV4-1; J: TRBJ2-2; size: .; D: .; DNA: TGCGCCAGCAGCCAACAAGCCCCCCCCGGTTACACCGGGGAGCTGTTTTTT; CDR3: CASSQQAPPGYTGELFF
V: TRBV7-9; J: TRBJ2-5; size: few; D: .; DNA: TGTGCCAGCAGGAAGAAGGGGGCGGGGGAGACCCAGTACTTC; CDR3: CASRKKGAGETQYF
V: TRBV19; J: TRBJ2-1; size: few; D: TRBD2; DNA: TGTGCCAGTAGTAGGGAAGGACTAGCGGGGCTTCCGATGTACAATGAGCAGTTCTTC; CDR3: CASSREGLAGLPMYNEQFF
V: TRBV2; J: TRBJ1-5; size: .; D: TRBD1; DNA: TGTGCCAGCAGTGCGACAGGGCGTCAGCCCCAGCATTTT; CDR3: CASSATGRQPQHF
V: TRBV10-3; J: TRBJ1-1; size: few; D: .; DNA: TGTGCCATCAGTGAGTCTACTTCGAACACTGAAGCTTTCTTT; CDR3: CAISESTSNTEAFF
V: TRBV28; J: TRBJ1-1; size: few; D: .; DNA: TGTGCCAGCAGTTTGGTCGGTGCAATGAACACTGAAGCTTTCTTT; CDR3: CASSLVGAMNTEAFF
V: TRBV18; J: TRBJ2-1; size: .; D: TRBD2; DNA: TGTGCCAGCTCACCACGGCGGGAGGGATCCTACAATGAGCAGTTCTTC; CDR3: CASSPRREGSYNEQFF